The 2 T cell receptor beta chains given below trace back to one sample, sequenced in a study of neurological immune-mediated disorders. Using its own MiXCR run on the 5' RACE reads, TCRdb lists one record per CDR3 protein. The sample lists tens of thousands of distinct CDR3 sequences, over 4% occurring once. Sequenced: PBMCs. All receptors derive from a man between 50 and 59 years old with multiple sclerosis.

This clonotype was seen repeatedly, ten times or more. CDR3 nucleotide sequence: TGCAGTGCTAGAGTTCCCGGGGCCTTAGAAAACATTCAGTACTTC. Translation gives CSARVPGALENIQYF. The rearrangement joins TRBV20-1 to TRBJ2-4; D tentatively reads TRBD1 or TRBD2 (5 bases each). The CDR3 runs to 15 residues. CDR1 is DFQATT and CDR2 is SNEGSKA in the germline V gene (reference sequence). V was cut by 1 base and J by 5 bases, with 15 bases left in between.

Worth noting for this clonotype: Given the absence of the conserved phenylalanine or tryptophan at the CDR3 end, a read error is likely. V and J are TRBV12-3 or TRBV12-4 and TRBJ2-1; D might be TRBD1 (6 bases). Trimming removed 8 bases from V and 5 bases from J, with 16 bases in between. The CDR3 has 14 residues. CDR3 bases: TGTGCCAGCCAGGGGAAACCCACTAACAATGAGCAGTTCAAC. Translation: CASQGKPTNNEQFN.